This paragraph reports one T cell receptor beta chain. This specimen belongs to a study of control samples from healthy donors and cancer patients. The method was immunoSEQ multiplex PCR; TCRdb's version includes in-frame clones alone and lacks a portion of them. This repertoire shows some 66,000 clones, about 82% found once; its top ten account for 4.5% to 7%. The CDR3 extends over 17 amino acids. Germline V CDR1 and CDR2: ENHRY, SYGVKD. V lost 5 bases and J lost 5; bases outside the gene matches: 13. The V and J genes are TRBV10-3 and TRBJ2-3, with 10 bases lining up with TRBD2. Specimen: blood. This TCR was sampled from a man in his forties or fifties in good health. The CDR3 reads CAISPNLSGRREDTQYF. CDR3 sequence (DNA): TGTGCCATCAGTCCTAACCTTAGCGGGAGGCGTGAAGATACGCAGTATTTT.